These 24 T cell receptor beta chains originate from one sample sequenced in a study of T cell responses to AZD1222 COVID-19 vaccine. TCRdb's table, derived via immunoSEQ multiplex PCR, lists solely in-frame clones and lacks some. The repertoire holds hundreds of thousands of clones, with approximately 94% as singletons. The sequencing used peripheral blood, collected on day 0 of MenACWY control vaccination. These receptors were obtained from an adult in good health.

The chain links TRBV3-1 (or the pseudogene TRBV3-2) to TRBJ1-1; D is ambiguous. Per the germline V gene, CDR1 is LGHDT and CDR2 is YNNKEL (reference sequence). Trimming took 1 base from V and 9 from J, leaving 9 bases between them. The CDR3 spans 12 residues. The CDR3 DNA is TGTGCCAGCAGCCAAGCCCGGGCCCAAGCTTTCTTT. It encodes CASSQARAQAFF.

The V call is TRBV5-8, the J call TRBJ2-3; possibly TRBD1 for D (5 bases). Germline V gene lookup returns CDR1 SGHTS and CDR2 YDEGEE. V was pared by 4 bases and J by 1 base, with 10 bases between. The CDR3 covers 14 residues. The CDR3 here is CASSVGQRTDTQYF. In DNA, the CDR3 is TGTGCCAGCAGCGTTGGACAACGCACAGATACGCAGTATTTT.

The chain couples TRBV10-3 to TRBJ2-6; 7 bases align to TRBD1. Trimming removed 6 bases from V and 3 bases from J; junction bases left unmatched: 11. This CDR3 has 17 amino acids. Looked up from germline, CDR1 is ENHRY and CDR2 is SYGVKD. The CDR3 bases are TGTGCCATCAGAAGGGGGCAGGAAACTGGTGGGGCCAACGTCCTGACTTTC. Residues: CAIRRGQETGGANVLTF.

The J gene is TRBJ1-6, the V gene TRBV24-1; perhaps TRBD1 as D (6 bases). The CDR3 runs 14 residues. Trimming left V 8 bases short and J 5 bases short, with 12 bases between. Germline V gene data show CDR1 as KGHDR and CDR2 as SFDVKD. CDR3: CATTPGGNNSPLHF. The CDR3 DNA follows: TGTGCCACCACCCCCGGGGGCAATAATTCACCCCTCCACTTT.

In this sample, this clone turned up once. V is TRBV7-8 and J is TRBJ1-2, with 10 bases identical to TRBD1. The CDR3 length is 15 residues. CDR1 is SGHVS and CDR2 is FQNEAQ in the germline V gene. V lost 5 bases to trimming and J lost 8 bases; unmatched junction nucleotides: 11. The CDR3 reads CASSLRQGAMRGYTF. The CDR3 DNA follows: TGTGCCAGCAGCCTCCGACAGGGGGCCATGAGGGGCTACACCTTC.

The CDR3 reads CASSPGSGESEKLFF. For the CDR3, the DNA is TGCGCCAGCAGCCCGGGGTCGGGGGAGAGCGAAAAACTGTTTTTT. V is TRBV5-1 and J is TRBJ1-4, with D possibly being TRBD1 (5 bases). The CDR3 runs 15 residues. V was trimmed by 4 bases and J by 8 bases, leaving 18 bases between them. Germline-derived CDR1 and CDR2 are SGHRS and YFSETQ.

This chain links TRBV27 with TRBJ1-2; the D gene is possibly TRBD1 (5 bases). With 4 bases removed from V and 8 bases from J, the gap between germline ends came to 14 bases. The CDR3 loop spans 13 amino acids. Germline V gives CDR1 MNHEY, CDR2 SMNVEV (reference sequence). CDR3 nucleotides: TGTGCCAGCAGTTCCCGTCGGGGCGGGGGCTACACCTTC. This gives the protein CASSSRRGGGYTF.

The CDR3 DNA sequence: TGTGCCAGCAGGGGACAGGGCGCCCCTAATTCACCCCTCCACTTT. Protein sequence: CASRGQGAPNSPLHF. The chain joins TRBV25-1 to TRBJ1-6; 9 bases are a match to TRBD1. The ends lost 6 bases at V and 6 bases at J; junction bases unmatched: 6. The CDR3 is 15 residues long. The germline CDR1 and CDR2 sequences are MGHDK and SYGVNS.

This chain links TRBV27 with TRBJ2-3; 12 bases align to TRBD2. The CDR3 runs to 16 residues. With 10 bases clipped from V and 4 bases from J, the junction kept 12 bases outside the gene matches. Germline V gene data show CDR1 as MNHEY and CDR2 as SMNVEV (reference sequence). The CDR3 bases are TGTGCCACCAGGACTAGCGGGGCCCGTAGGGCAGATACGCAGTATTTT. The encoded protein is CATRTSGARRADTQYF.

J is TRBJ1-3 and V is TRBV7-2; D is possibly TRBD1 (6 bases). The V end was cut by 1 base, the J end by 0 bases, with 10 bases between. Looked up from germline, CDR1 is SGHTA and CDR2 is FQGNSA. The CDR3 has 16 amino acids. The CDR3, as DNA: TGTGCCAGCAGCTTAGGGGGGCGCCGCTCTGGAAACACCATATATTTT. Protein product: CASSLGGRRSGNTIYF.

The chain combines TRBV11-2 with TRBJ1-1; the D gene is possibly TRBD1 (5 bases). CDR1 SGHAT and CDR2 FQNNGV come from the germline V gene. CDR3 length equals 15 residues. The V and J ends lost 0 bases and 4 bases respectively, with 12 bases between them. The CDR3 spells CASSLDHSQGTEAFF. In DNA, the CDR3 is TGTGCCAGCAGCTTAGATCATTCGCAGGGCACTGAAGCTTTCTTT.

This clone has just one count. The chain uses TRBV18 and TRBJ1-1; maybe TRBD1 (5 bases). The CDR3 consists of 15 residues. Germline V gives CDR1 KGHSH, CDR2 LQKENI. Trimming took off 3 bases at V and 0 bases at J, with 11 bases between the two ends. CDR3 DNA: TGTGCCAGCTCACCGACAGAGTCACTGAACACTGAAGCTTTCTTT. This gives the protein CASSPTESLNTEAFF.

The chain uses TRBV2 and TRBJ2-3, with D possibly being TRBD2 (6 bases). The CDR3 covers 13 residues. CDR1 and CDR2 from the germline V gene are SNHLY and FYNNEI. The V gene lost 7 bases and the J gene lost 4 bases, with 12 bases spanning the gap. The CDR3 here is CASNSWGADTQYF. Here the CDR3 DNA reads TGTGCCAGCAATTCATGGGGGGCAGATACGCAGTATTTT.

The rearrangement links TRBV7-2 to TRBJ1-1; D ambiguous. The CDR3 has 13 amino acids. CDR1 SGHTA and CDR2 FQGNSA come from the germline V gene. Trimming removed 1 base at V and 1 base at J, with 4 bases between. The CDR3 reads CASSLVKNTEAFF. Here the CDR3 DNA reads TGTGCCAGCAGCTTAGTGAAGAACACTGAAGCTTTCTTT.

The V call is TRBV5-4, the J call TRBJ2-2; D ambiguous. Trimming left V 4 bases short and J 4 bases short, with 5 bases between. CDR1 SGHNT and CDR2 YYREEE come from the germline V gene (reference sequence). The CDR3 contains 12 residues. The CDR3 DNA follows: TGTGCCAGCAGCCCCACCACCGGGGAGCTGTTTTTT. Its protein product is CASSPTTGELFF.

The chain couples TRBV4-3 to TRBJ1-3; D gene ambiguous. Germline lookup yields CDR1 LGHNA and CDR2 YSLEER. V was pared by 1 base and J by 0 bases, with 10 bases between. CDR3 size: 16 residues. The CDR3 DNA sequence: TGCGCCAGCAGCCAAGGGCCGCAGGCCTCTGGAAACACCATATATTTT. As protein: CASSQGPQASGNTIYF.

The rearrangement uses TRBV5-1 and TRBJ1-1; D unclear. The germline V gene has CDR1 SGHRS and CDR2 YFSETQ. V lost 0 bases, J lost 1 base, and 10 bases lay in between. This CDR3 spans 15 amino acids. CDR3 nucleotides: TGCGCCAGCAGCTTGGACCCGGGGTGGAACACTGAAGCTTTCTTT. Translation: CASSLDPGWNTEAFF.

The chain combines TRBV11-3 with TRBJ1-1; tentatively, D is TRBD1 (6 bases). Trimming stripped 1 base from V and 4 bases from J, with 13 bases between. Germline-derived CDR1 and CDR2 are SGHNT and YENEEA. This CDR3 is built from 15 residues. DNA of the CDR3: TGTGCCAGCAGCTTAGGTCAGGGGTCGGGCACTGAAGCTTTCTTT. Translated: CASSLGQGSGTEAFF. The full variable domain, completed using reference TRBV11-3 and TRBJ1-1, is EAGVVQSPRYKIIEKKQPVAFWCNPISGHNTLYWYLQNLGQGPELLIRYENEEAVDDSQLPKDRFSAERLKGVDSTLKIQPAELGDSAVYLCASSLGQGSGTEAFFGQGTRLTVV.

This clone has only one observation. V is TRBV9 and J is TRBJ2-1; TRBD1 matches 11 bases. The V and J ends lost 3 bases and 5 bases, in that order; junction bases with no gene match: 1. This CDR3 contains 14 residues. Germline V CDR1 and CDR2: SGDLS, YYNGEE. CDR3 in DNA: TGTGCCAGCAGCGGGACAGGGGGCAACAATGAGCAGTTCTTC. This gives the protein CASSGTGGNNEQFF.

The chain joins TRBV30 to TRBJ1-2; D unclear. Trimming removed 1 base from V and 8 bases from J, with 17 bases in between. This CDR3 is built from 14 residues. Per the germline V gene, CDR1 is GTSNPN and CDR2 is SVGIG (reference sequence). In DNA form, the CDR3 reads TGTGCCTGGAGTGGCCCCGGACTCACGGGAGGCTACACCTTC. Encoded protein: CAWSGPGLTGGYTF.

The chain is built from TRBV6-5 and TRBJ2-7, with a weak D call TRBD2 (6 bases). Germline V gene data show CDR1 as MNHEY and CDR2 as SVGAGI. Trimming took 0 bases from V and 0 from J, leaving 6 bases between them. There are 14 residues in the CDR3. As DNA, the CDR3 is TGTGCCAGCAGTTACTCGCGGGGCTCCTACGAGCAGTACTTC. Translating gives CASSYSRGSYEQYF.

This clone appeared a single time. V is TRBV7-9 and J is TRBJ1-1; D uncertain. CDR3 length: 12 amino acids. Germline V CDR1 and CDR2: SEHNR, FQNEAQ (reference sequence). Trimming shortened V by 5 bases and J by 5 bases, and 9 bases separated the two germline ends. The CDR3 here is CASSQRPTEAFF. CDR3 DNA: TGTGCCAGCAGCCAACGGCCAACTGAAGCTTTCTTT.

This sequence joins TRBV6-4 and TRBJ1-2; D is unclear. Trimming took 2 bases from V and 4 from J, leaving 8 bases between them. This CDR3 is built from 13 residues. CDR1 is MRHNA, CDR2 SNTAGT, per germline. Here the CDR3 reads CASSDPSRYGYTF. The CDR3 region has the DNA TGTGCCAGCAGTGACCCATCTCGCTATGGCTACACCTTC.

The rearrangement joins TRBV6-1 to TRBJ2-5; D not resolved. The germline V gene encodes CDR1 MNHNS and CDR2 SASEGT. Trimming removed 1 base at V and 1 base at J, with 10 bases between. This CDR3 spans 15 amino acids. CDR3 bases: TGTGCCAGCAGTGAAGAGTCAGGACGCCAAGAGACCCAGTACTTC. Amino acid sequence: CASSEESGRQETQYF.